The rows below give T cell receptor beta chains drawn from one sample of a study of early T cells in non-severe SARS-CoV-2 infection. A single record per CDR3 protein comes from TCRdb applying MiXCR to the 5' RACE reads. The sample carries about 55,000 distinct CDR3 sequences, 12% recorded once. The material sequenced was whole blood. These receptor sequences come from an adult who was a healthcare worker with PCR-confirmed SARS-CoV-2 infection or an uninfected control (not recorded which). Both conserved end residues are part of each CDR3. The D gene is left open where the match is weak. The size of a clone is reported for some rows only, either as once, few or many, or as a class for expanded clones.

d_call	clone_size	v_call	j_call	cdr3_aa	cdr3_nt
.	many	TRBV7-8	TRBJ1-3	CASSSYGNTIYF	TGTGCCAGCAGCTCTTATGGGAACACCATATATTTT
TRBD1	few	TRBV6-1	TRBJ2-7	CASSPDRVTYEQYF	TGTGCCAGCAGCCCGGACAGGGTTACCTACGAGCAGTACTTC
TRBD2	many	TRBV24-1	TRBJ2-1	CATSDLQIGTSAFHF	TGTGCCACCAGTGATTTGCAAATCGGGACTAGCGCGTTTCACTTC
.	many	TRBV5-4	TRBJ2-3	CASSSGLTDTQYF	TGTGCCAGCAGCTCCGGACTAACAGATACGCAGTATTTT
TRBD1	few	TRBV20-1	TRBJ2-7	CSAEDRGETYEQYF	TGCAGTGCGGAGGACAGGGGGGAAACCTACGAGCAGTACTTC
.	many	TRBV28	TRBJ1-6	CASSFVNSPLHF	TGTGCCAGCAGTTTCGTCAATTCACCCCTCCACTTT
.	few	TRBV5-6	TRBJ2-1	CASSWGTFSSYNEQFF	TGTGCCAGCAGCTGGGGGACATTTAGCTCCTACAATGAGCAGTTCTTC
.	few	TRBV14	TRBJ2-7	CASSQVAGSYEQYF	TGTGCCAGCAGCCAAGTGGCAGGGTCATACGAGCAGTACTTC
.	many	TRBV18	TRBJ1-1	CASSFSENTEAFF	TGTGCCAGCTCATTCAGCGAAAACACTGAAGCTTTCTTT
.	many	TRBV7-3	TRBJ1-3	CASSLSSGNTIYF	TGTGCCAGCAGTCTTTCTTCTGGAAACACCATATATTTT
.	many	TRBV5-6	TRBJ1-6	CASSGRTMSSYNSPLHF	TGTGCCAGCAGCGGCAGGACGATGAGCTCCTATAATTCACCCCTCCACTTT
TRBD1	few	TRBV29-1	TRBJ2-1	CSVGQVYNEQFF	TGCAGCGTGGGACAGGTCTACAATGAGCAGTTCTTC
TRBD2	few	TRBV27	TRBJ2-7	CASSLLISGNEQYF	TGTGCCAGCAGTTTATTAATTAGCGGGAACGAGCAGTACTTC
TRBD1	many	TRBV27	TRBJ2-7	CASSLPHRGTEFSYEQYF	TGTGCCAGCAGTTTACCCCACCGTGGGACAGAGTTCTCCTACGAGCAGTACTTC
.	.	TRBV5-1	TRBJ2-1	CASSFERYNEQFF	TGCGCCAGCAGCTTTGAGCGGTACAATGAGCAGTTCTTC
.	many	TRBV20-1	TRBJ1-4	CSARIMGLPEEKLFF	TGCAGTGCTCGGATTATGGGACTGCCTGAGGAAAAACTGTTTTTT
TRBD2	.	TRBV20-1	TRBJ2-7	CSAAGKGGSGRKNEQYF	TGCAGTGCTGCCGGGAAGGGAGGTAGCGGGAGGAAAAACGAGCAGTACTTC
.	few	TRBV28	TRBJ2-3	CASLTTDTQYF	TGTGCCAGCCTTACCACAGATACGCAGTATTTT
.	many	TRBV7-6	TRBJ1-6	CASSPDSHNSPLHF	TGTGCCAGCAGCCCCGACAGCCATAATTCACCCCTCCACTTT
TRBD2	few	TRBV6-5	TRBJ2-7	CASSPRTSGRPSPYF	TGTGCCAGCAGTCCCCGGACTAGCGGGAGACCCTCCCCGTACTTC
.	few	TRBV7-2	TRBJ2-3	CASSHDPAGTQYF	TGTGCCAGCAGCCACGACCCGGCAGGCACGCAGTATTTT
.	few	TRBV29-1	TRBJ2-1	CSVAPGDRGQFF	TGCAGCGTTGCCCCGGGAGACCGTGGGCAGTTCTTC
.	.	TRBV5-1	TRBJ2-2	CASSLEPTGELFF	TGCGCCAGCAGCTTGGAACCCACCGGGGAGCTGTTTTTT
.	few	TRBV7-3	TRBJ2-5	CASSPSTGAGTQYF	TGTGCCAGCAGCCCCAGTACGGGGGCCGGGACCCAGTACTTC
.	few	TRBV4-2	TRBJ1-1	CASSPDQNTEAFF	TGTGCCAGCAGCCCGGACCAGAACACTGAAGCTTTCTTT
.	many	TRBV27	TRBJ1-1	CASSLMVGSGTEAFF	TGTGCCAGCAGTTTAATGGTGGGGTCGGGTACTGAAGCTTTCTTT
.	.	TRBV28	TRBJ1-1	CASSSPGHFGQPGDTEAFF	TGTGCCAGCAGTTCCCCGGGCCATTTCGGACAGCCCGGGGACACTGAAGCTTTCTTT
.	many	TRBV21-1	TRBJ2-7	CASSKRTSGAAWEQYF	TGTGCCAGCAGCAAGAGGACTAGCGGGGCGGCGTGGGAGCAGTACTTC
TRBD2	.	TRBV11-1	TRBJ2-1	CASSLTAGARVF	TGTGCCAGCAGCTTAACAGCGGGAGCTCGGGTCTTC
TRBD1	many	TRBV4-2	TRBJ2-5	CASRRTGDQETQYF	TGTGCCAGCAGACGGACAGGGGATCAAGAGACCCAGTACTTC
TRBD2	few	TRBV12-3/TRBV12-4	TRBJ2-2	CASSRQTSGNSGELFF	TGTGCCAGCAGTCGCCAAACTAGCGGGAACTCCGGGGAGCTGTTTTTT
.	few	TRBV2	TRBJ1-5	CASSEGLPQHF	TGTGCCAGCAGCGAGGGGTTGCCCCAGCATTTT
TRBD1	few	TRBV19	TRBJ2-2	CASSMQGVNTGELFF	TGTGCCAGTAGTATGCAGGGGGTGAACACCGGGGAGCTGTTTTTT
.	few	TRBV19	TRBJ2-1	CASRDIYNEQFF	TGTGCCAGTAGGGACATCTACAATGAGCAGTTCTTC
TRBD2	.	TRBV7-2	TRBJ2-1	CASSLFEGGRENEQFF	TGTGCCAGCAGCTTATTTGAGGGAGGGCGGGAAAATGAGCAGTTCTTC
TRBD2	.	TRBV19	TRBJ2-1	CASSGTGLVDEQFF	TGTGCCAGTAGTGGAACCGGACTAGTGGATGAGCAGTTCTTC
TRBD1	.	TRBV29-1	TRBJ1-2	CSVGTGGNGYTF	TGCAGCGTAGGAACAGGGGGCAATGGCTACACCTTC
.	many	TRBV7-2	TRBJ2-1	CASSLHNEQFF	TGTGCCAGCAGCTTACACAATGAGCAGTTCTTC
.	.	TRBV10-1	TRBJ2-7	CASTEQAVHSYEQYF	TGCGCCAGCACCGAGCAGGCAGTTCACTCCTACGAGCAGTACTTC
TRBD2	once	TRBV5-1	TRBJ2-1	CASRLEGLAGGEQFF	TGCGCCAGCAGATTAGAAGGACTAGCGGGTGGCGAGCAGTTCTTC
.	few	TRBV24-1	TRBJ2-5	CATSDFTLSSGETQYF	TGTGCCACCAGTGATTTTACCCTCTCCAGCGGGGAGACCCAGTACTTC